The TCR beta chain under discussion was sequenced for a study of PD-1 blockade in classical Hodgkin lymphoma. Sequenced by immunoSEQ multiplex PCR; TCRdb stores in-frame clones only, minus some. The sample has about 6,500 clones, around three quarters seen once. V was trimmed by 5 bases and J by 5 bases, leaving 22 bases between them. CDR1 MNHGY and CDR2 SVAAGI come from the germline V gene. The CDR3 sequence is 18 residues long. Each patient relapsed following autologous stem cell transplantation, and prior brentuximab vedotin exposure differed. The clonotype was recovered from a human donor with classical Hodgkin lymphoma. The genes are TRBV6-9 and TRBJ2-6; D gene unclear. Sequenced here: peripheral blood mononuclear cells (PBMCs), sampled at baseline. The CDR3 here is CASSVRNLRQSRANVLTF. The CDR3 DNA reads TGTGCCAGCAGTGTACGGAACTTACGACAAAGTCGGGCCAACGTCCTGACTTTC.